What follows describes a single TCR beta chain. Its antigen is as yet unknown. MiXCR was run by TCRdb on the reads, yielding one entry per CDR3 protein. The sample consists of roughly 700,000 distinct CDR3 sequences, about 33% of them appearing once. This entry belongs to a study of T cell repertoires in cytomegalovirus infection. Turning to the study itself: Well-studied HLA-B-restricted epitopes and recently identified HLA-C-restricted epitopes of CMV were both used in the study. Public TCR beta signatures marked donors with CMV infection and the matching HLA.

The V end was cut by 3 bases, the J end by 10 bases, with 19 bases between. This CDR3 is 16 amino acids long. Germline V gives CDR1 MGHRA, CDR2 YSYEKL. V and J are TRBV4-1 and TRBJ1-6; the D gene is possibly TRBD1 (5 bases). This receptor was taken from a human donor in good health (CMV status not recorded). Some clones in this sample may be carry-over from other donors' samples. The sample consisted of cultured PBMCs, taken from culture after CMV antigen stimulation. The chain's CDR3 is CASSHPTAQGGSPLHF. The CDR3 nucleotides read TGCGCCAGCAGCCATCCAACGGCCCAGGGAGGGTCACCCCTCCACTTT.